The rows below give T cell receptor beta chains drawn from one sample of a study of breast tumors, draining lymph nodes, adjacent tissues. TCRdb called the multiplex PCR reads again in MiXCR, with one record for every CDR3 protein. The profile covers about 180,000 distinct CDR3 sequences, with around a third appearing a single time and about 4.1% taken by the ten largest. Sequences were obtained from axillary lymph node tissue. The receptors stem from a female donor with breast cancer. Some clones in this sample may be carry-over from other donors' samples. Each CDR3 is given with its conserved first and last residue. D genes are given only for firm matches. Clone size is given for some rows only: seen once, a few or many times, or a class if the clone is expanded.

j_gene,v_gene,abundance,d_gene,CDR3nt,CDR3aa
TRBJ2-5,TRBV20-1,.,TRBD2,TGCAGTGCTAGCGGGGGGGGGCCCCAAGAGACCCAGTACTTC,CSASGGGPQETQYF
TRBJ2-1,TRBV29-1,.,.,TGCAGCGCTGAAAGTGCGTCGCGGGGCTCCTACAATGAGCAGTCCTTC,CSAESASRGSYNEQSF
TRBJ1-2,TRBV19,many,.,TGTGCCAGTAGTGCCGCTATGGGGTTATATGGCTACACCTTC,CASSAAMGLYGYTF
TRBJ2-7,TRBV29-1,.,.,TGCAGCGTGAGTCACAGCTACGAGCAGTACTTC,CSVSHSYEQYF
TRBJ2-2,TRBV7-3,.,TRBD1,TGTGCCAGCTACGACAGGGGGGACACCGGGGAGCTGTTTTTT,CASYDRGDTGELFF
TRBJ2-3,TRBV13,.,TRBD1,TGTGCCAGCAGCTTGAGGTCAGGGGGCCTTAGCACAGATACGCAGTATTTT,CASSLRSGGLSTDTQYF
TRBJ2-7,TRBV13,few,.,TGTGCCAGCAGCTTAAAAAGGCCCCCCTACGAGCGGTACTTC,CASSLKRPPYERYF
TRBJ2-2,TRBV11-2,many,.,TGTGCCAGCAGCTTATATATTCAGAACACCGGGGAGCTGTTTTTT,CASSLYIQNTGELFF
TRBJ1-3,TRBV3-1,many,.,TGTGCCAGCAGCCAGCAGGGACACCACTCTGGAAACACCATATATTTT,CASSQQGHHSGNTIYF
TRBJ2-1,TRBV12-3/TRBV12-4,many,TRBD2,TGTGCCAGCAGTCGACCGGGACTAGCGGGGGAATACAATGAGCAGTTCTTC,CASSRPGLAGEYNEQFF
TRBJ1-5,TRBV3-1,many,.,TGTGCCAGCAGCCCGCGAGAGGTCTATCAGCCCCAGCATTTT,CASSPREVYQPQHF
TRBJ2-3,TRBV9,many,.,TGTGCCAGCAGCTTCGCTCTAGTAGCGTCCACAGATACGCAGTATTTT,CASSFALVASTDTQYF
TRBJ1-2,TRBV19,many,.,TGTGCCAGTAGGCCCGACGAGACGAACTATGGCTACACCTTC,CASRPDETNYGYTF
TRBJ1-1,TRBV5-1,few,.,TGCGCCAGCAGCTTGGAATTTCAGGGGAGGGGGACTGAAGCTTTCTTT,CASSLEFQGRGTEAFF
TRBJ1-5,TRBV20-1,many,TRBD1,TGCAGTGCTAGAGATGGGGCAGGGGGTAGGGATCAGCCCCAGCATTTT,CSARDGAGGRDQPQHF
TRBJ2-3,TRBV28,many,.,TGTGCCAGCAGTTCCTCCCACACAGATACGCAGTATTTT,CASSSSHTDTQYF
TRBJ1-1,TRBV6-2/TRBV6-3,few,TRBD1,TGTGCCAGCAGTACAGGGGGGAACAGAATGGAAGCTTTCTTT,CASSTGGNRMEAFF
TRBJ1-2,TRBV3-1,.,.,TGTGCCAGCAGCCAAGGCAGTAACTATGGCTACACCTTC,CASSQGSNYGYTF